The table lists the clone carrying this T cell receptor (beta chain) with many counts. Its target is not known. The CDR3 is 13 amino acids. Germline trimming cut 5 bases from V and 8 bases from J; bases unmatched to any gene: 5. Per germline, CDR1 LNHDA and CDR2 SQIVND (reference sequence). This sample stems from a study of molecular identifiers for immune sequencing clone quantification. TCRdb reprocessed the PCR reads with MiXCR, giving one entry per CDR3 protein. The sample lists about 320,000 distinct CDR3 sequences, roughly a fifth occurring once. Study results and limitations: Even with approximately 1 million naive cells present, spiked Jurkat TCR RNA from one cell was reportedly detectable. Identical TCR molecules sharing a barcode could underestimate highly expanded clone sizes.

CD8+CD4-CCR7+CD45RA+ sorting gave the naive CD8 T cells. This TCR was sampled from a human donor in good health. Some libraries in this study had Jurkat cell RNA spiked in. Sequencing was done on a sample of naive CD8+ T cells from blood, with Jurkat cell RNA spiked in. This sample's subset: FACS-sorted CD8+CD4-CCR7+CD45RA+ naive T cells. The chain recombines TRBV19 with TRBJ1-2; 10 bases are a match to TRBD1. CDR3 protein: CASSGDRGQGYTF. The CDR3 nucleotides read TGTGCCAGTAGTGGAGACAGGGGGCAGGGCTACACCTTC.